In this sample, the clone carrying this T cell receptor beta chain turned up many times. This specimen belongs to a study of regulatory T cells in long-lasting Graves disease. Trimming left V 6 bases short and J 2 bases short, with 14 bases between. Germline V lookup: CDR1 SNHLY, CDR2 FYNNEI. This CDR3 is 14 amino acids long. Time point indicated: newly diagnosed GD, antithyroid drugs for less than 3 months. There was RNA extracted from PBMCs, and the TCR library was made from it. To make TCR beta libraries, researchers used iRepertoire HTBI primers and Arm-PCR of CDR3 regions. TCRdb reanalysed the multiplex PCR reads using MiXCR and keeps one entry per CDR3 protein. The sample records hundreds of thousands of distinct CDR3 sequences, about 15% being singletons. This sample was also put to use in a study of T cells in Graves' hyperthyroidism and ophthalmopathy.

This chain joins TRBV2 and TRBJ2-7; TRBD2 is a possible D gene (6 bases). This TCR was sampled from a woman younger than 45 with Graves disease. Specimen: peripheral blood mononuclear cells (PBMCs), collected at new diagnosis, from a patient treated with antithyroid drugs. The CDR3 sequence is CASRGDGGAYEQYF. The CDR3 DNA sequence: TGTGCCAGCAGGGGGGACGGAGGGGCCTACGAGCAGTACTTC.